These 21 T cell receptor beta chains were sequenced from one sample in a study of tumor and adjacent non-tumor tissue in lung cancer. A modified ARM-PCR protocol with three rounds of nested PCR amplified TCRbeta. In TCRdb, the multiplex PCR reads were re-called with MiXCR into one record per CDR3 protein. The sample records fewer than 85,000 distinct CDR3 sequences, around three quarters being singletons. No cell sorting was done before RNA was extracted from the tissue. The sequenced sample consisted of lung tumor tissue. All receptors come from a man aged 55 to 70 with non-small cell lung cancer.

The V and J genes are TRBV11-1 and TRBJ2-2; 9 nucleotides align to TRBD2. Germline-derived CDR1 and CDR2 are SGHAT and FQDESV (reference sequence). This CDR3 region has 14 residues. The V and J ends lost 9 bases and 5 bases, in that order; junction bases with no gene match: 7. The CDR3 sequence is CARRLTSGTGELFF. The DNA of the CDR3 is TGTGCCAGAAGATTAACTAGCGGGACCGGGGAGCTGTTTTTT.

Concerning this clonotype: One end of the junction varies from germline; a read error may be responsible. This chain uses TRBV6-6 with TRBJ1-2; a possible D gene is TRBD1 (6 bases). The CDR3 has 15 amino acids. Germline CDR1 reads MNHNY; CDR2 reads SVGAGI (reference sequence). In DNA, the CDR3 is TGTGCCAGCAGTTCCTCGAGTAAGAAGGGACATGGCTACACGTTC. Translation gives CASSSSSKKGHGYTF.

As to this clonotype: At one end, the junction sequence differs from germline, possibly due to a read error. The V gene is TRBV25-1, the J gene TRBJ2-7, with D perhaps TRBD1 or TRBD2 (5 bases each). Germline V gene lookup returns CDR1 MGHDK and CDR2 SYGVNS. The length of the CDR3 is 14 residues. The CDR3 sequence: CANSEWGRDYEQYF. In DNA, the CDR3 is TGTGCCAACAGTGAATGGGGCCGTGACTACGAGCAGTATTTC.

This clonotype was detected once. A junction end diverges from the germline sequence, so it may reflect a read error. The chain combines TRBV6-1 with TRBJ1-6; the D is unclear. Germline V gene lookup returns CDR1 MNHNS and CDR2 SASEGT. CDR3 length equals 17 residues. CDR3 residues: CASSESGRSSYNSPVHF. CDR3 bases: TGTGCCAGCAGTGAATCGGGAAGGAGCTCCTATAATTCACCCGTCCACTTT.

This clonotype has a count of ten or more. V is TRBV6-5 and J is TRBJ1-2; D remains ambiguous. Germline V lookup: CDR1 MNHEY, CDR2 SVGAGI. Trimming took 5 bases from V and 4 from J, leaving 14 bases between them. The CDR3 extends over 14 amino acids. DNA for the CDR3: TGTGCCAGCAGTAATCGACAACTTCTCTATGGCTACACCTTC. Translated, it gives CASSNRQLLYGYTF.

Concerning this clonotype itself: At one boundary the junction diverges from the germline segment, which might be a read error. The chain recombines TRBV12-3 or TRBV12-4 with TRBJ2-7; TRBD1 matches 7 bases. This CDR3 has 17 residues. Here the CDR3 DNA reads TGTGCCAGCAGTTTTGGTCGATACCGGGACAGAGCCTACAAGCATTACTTC. Its translation: CASSFGRYRDRAYKHYF.

Points on this clonotype: The junction and the germline gene differ at one end; a read error may be behind it. V usage is TRBV20-1 and J usage is TRBJ2-7; D perhaps matches TRBD1 (5 bases). Germline loops: CDR1 DFQATT, CDR2 SNEGSKA (reference sequence). CDR3 size: 16 residues. The CDR3 region has the DNA TGCAGTGCTAGAGACGTTCCCAGGGATCTTACCTACGATCAGTACTTC. It encodes CSARDVPRDLTYDQYF.

A remark on this clonotype: A junction end diverges from the germline sequence, so it may reflect a read error. The chain recombines TRBV6-2 or TRBV6-3 with TRBJ2-5; no firm D call. The CDR3 consists of 16 residues. The germline V gene encodes CDR1 MNHEY and CDR2 SVGEGT. The CDR3 DNA sequence: TGTGCCAGCAGTTACGAAGGGCTGACGTACCAAGAGACCCGGTACTTC. It translates to CASSYEGLTYQETRYF.

As for this clonotype: This sequence may be a read error, since a much larger clone differs from it by one base. The chain has TRBV28 and TRBJ1-5; D call uncertain. Germline V CDR1 and CDR2: MDHEN, SYDVKM. This CDR3 comprises 14 residues. DNA of the CDR3: TGTGCCAGCAAGCGACGGAATTACAATCAGCCCCAGGATTTT. Amino acids: CASKRRNYNQPQDF.

This clonotype occurred many times. V is TRBV10-1 and J is TRBJ2-3, with D tentatively TRBD1 or TRBD2 (5 bases each). Germline V gene lookup returns CDR1 WNHNN and CDR2 SYGVQD (reference sequence). The CDR3 has 12 residues. V was clipped by 3 bases and J by 8 bases, with 9 bases between them. CDR3 protein: CASSDQGATQYF. In nucleotides, the CDR3 is TGCGCCAGCAGTGACCAGGGAGCTACGCAGTATTTT.

The table lists this clonotype with many counts. This chain uses TRBV6-1 with TRBJ1-2; D is unclear. The CDR3 runs to 15 residues. Germline V gene lookup returns CDR1 MNHNS and CDR2 SASEGT. V was trimmed by 6 bases and J by 4 bases, leaving 18 bases between them. The CDR3 DNA follows: TGTGCCAGCAGGTCCGGGCGAGTTGAAGCCTATGGCTACACCTTC. Its translation: CASRSGRVEAYGYTF.

The chain recombines TRBV20-1 with TRBJ2-2, with unresolved D. From germline, CDR1 is DFQATT and CDR2 SNEGSKA (reference sequence). There are 14 residues in the CDR3. The CDR3 here is CNPRVNGYTGELFF. DNA for the CDR3: TGCAATCCTAGAGTGAACGGTTACACCGGGGAGCTGTTTTTT.

Worth noting for this clonotype: The CDR3 ends on some other residue instead of the conserved phenylalanine or tryptophan, so this is likely a read error. This chain connects TRBV20-1 to TRBJ2-7, with a possible D match to TRBD1 (6 bases). V gave up 4 bases and J gave up 5 bases, with 24 bases separating them. The germline V gene encodes CDR1 DFQATT and CDR2 SNEGSKA (reference sequence). The length of the CDR3 is 16 residues. CDR3 region: CSAMSIPAGARDEQYL. The DNA of the CDR3 is TGCAGTGCTATGTCAATCCCGGCAGGGGCTCGAGACGAGCAGTACCTC.

The gene calls are TRBV20-1 and TRBJ2-7, with unresolved D. The V end was cut by 6 bases, the J end by 10 bases, with 16 bases between. Germline V gene lookup returns CDR1 DFQATT and CDR2 SNEGSKA (reference sequence). The CDR3 sequence is 11 residues long. The CDR3 nucleotides read TGCAGTGCCCAATGGGAAAAAAAACAGTACTTC. Translation gives CSAQWEKKQYF.

For this clonotype: An end of the junction does not agree with germline; a read error may underlie this. The chain combines TRBV20-1 with TRBJ2-7, with D unclear. Germline-derived CDR1 and CDR2 are DFQATT and SNEGSKA (reference sequence). CDR3 length: 16 residues. The CDR3: CSATSLTQRDLYERYF. The CDR3 bases are TGCAGTGCCACATCTTTGACTCAGCGAGACCTCTACGAGCGGTACTTC.

A note on this clonotype: An end of the junction does not agree with germline; a read error may underlie this. The chain couples TRBV6-1 to TRBJ1-5; D is unresolved. This CDR3 is built from 13 residues. Germline V gene sequence: CDR1 MNHNS, CDR2 SASEGT. In nucleotides, the CDR3 is TGTGACAGCAGTGTAGAGCAGAATAAGCCCCAGCATTTT. Encoded protein: CDSSVEQNKPQHF.

The rearrangement joins TRBV10-1 to TRBJ2-1; TRBD2 agrees at 8 bases. After removal of 7 bases from V and 8 bases from J, the junction contained 13 bases not matched to a gene. CDR3 size: 15 residues. The germline gives CDR1 WNHNN, CDR2 SYGVQD (reference sequence). The CDR3 nucleotides are TGCGCCAGCATTAGCGGGACGGGGGTGAGGGATGAGCAGTTCTTC. Its translation: CASISGTGVRDEQFF.

About this clonotype itself: Mismatch with germline at one junction end may stem from a read error. The chain couples TRBV20-1 to TRBJ1-1; D unclear. In germline, CDR1 is DFQATT, CDR2 SNEGSKA (reference sequence). The length of the CDR3 is 14 residues. The CDR3 coding sequence is TGCAGTGTTAGAGAGTTCAACTGGAACACTGAAGCTTTCTTT. Translated: CSVREFNWNTEAFF.

In the case of this clonotype: The missing conserved phenylalanine or tryptophan at the end of this CDR3 makes a read error likely. The DNA is omitted, as the CDR3 cannot be located on it reliably, and the CDR3 follows TCRdb's listing. J is TRBJ2-2 and V is TRBV29-1; TRBD1 reflects the table's D call only, with no check against the DNA. The CDR3 is 12 amino acids long, termini counted. Germline V gives CDR1 SQVTM, CDR2 ANQGSEA. The CDR3 spells CSVEGLGREPFV.

To note about this clonotype: In this CDR3 the conserved last residue, phenylalanine or tryptophan, is missing, so a read error is likely. The limits of the CDR3 on the DNA are not certain, so only TCRdb's listed CDR3 is given. The CDR3 protein is CNATLAWGPETGELVL. The rearrangement joins TRBV20-1 to TRBJ2-2; TRBD2 reflects the table's D call only, with no check against the DNA. The germline V gene has CDR1 DFQATT and CDR2 SNEGSKA (reference sequence). Termini included, the CDR3 measures 16 amino acids.

The J gene is TRBJ2-3, the V gene TRBV30; perhaps TRBD2 as D (6 bases). This CDR3 has 19 residues. The V gene lost 3 bases and the J gene lost 0 bases, with 25 bases spanning the gap. Germline values: CDR1 GTSNPN, CDR2 SVGIG (reference sequence). The CDR3, as DNA: TGTGCCTGGAGGGCGCGGAGGGCGTCCTCACCGGGTAGCACAGATACGCAGTATTTT. Amino acid sequence: CAWRARRASSPGSTDTQYF.